The 23 T cell receptor beta chains in this list originate from one sample, sequenced in a study of neurological immune-mediated disorders. MiXCR, applied by TCRdb to the 5' RACE reads, yields one record per CDR3 protein. The data show some 10,000 distinct CDR3 sequences, roughly 20% seen once. Material for sequencing was CD8+ T cells from blood. These receptors all stem from a woman aged 55 to 70 with HTLV-1-associated myelopathy (HAM/TSP).

This clonotype is medium-sized (0.01 to 0.1%) within its sample. This sequence joins TRBV29-1 and TRBJ2-2, with 9 bases that match TRBD2. This CDR3 contains 15 residues. J lost 1 base, V lost 3 bases, and 3 bases had no gene match. Germline lookup yields CDR1 SQVTM and CDR2 ANQGSEA. The CDR3 region has the DNA TGCAGCGTTGAGTCTAGCGGGGTGAACACCGGGGAGCTGTTTTTT. This encodes CSVESSGVNTGELFF.

This clonotype was found many times. CDR3 residues: CSARDDRDASPLHF. In DNA form, the CDR3 reads TGCAGTGCTAGAGATGACAGGGACGCTTCACCCCTCCACTTT. The chain employs TRBV20-1 and TRBJ1-6; 7 bases fit TRBD1. CDR1 is DFQATT and CDR2 is SNEGSKA in the germline V gene (reference sequence). The V and J ends lost 0 bases and 9 bases, in that order; junction bases with no gene match: 5. CDR3 size: 14 residues.

This clonotype was seen a single time. The chain joins TRBV9 to TRBJ2-1; 14 bases align to TRBD2. The germline CDR1 and CDR2 sequences are SGDLS and YYNGEE. The V gene end was trimmed by 3 bases and the J gene end by 5 bases; junction bases not matched to a gene: 4. The CDR3 extends over 16 amino acids. The CDR3 DNA reads TGTGCCAGCAGCGGACGACTAGCGGGGGGGAACAATGAGCAGTTCTTC. Its protein product is CASSGRLAGGNNEQFF.

V usage is TRBV10-3 and J usage is TRBJ2-2; a possible D gene is TRBD1 (7 bases). The germline V gene encodes CDR1 ENHRY and CDR2 SYGVKD. This CDR3 contains 15 residues. The V end was cut by 6 bases, the J end by 2 bases, with 13 bases between. The CDR3 DNA reads as TGTGCCATCAGGTCCCAGGGGGGTAACACCGGGGAGCTGTTTTTT. Encoded protein: CAIRSQGGNTGELFF.

A note on this clonotype: The limits of the CDR3 on the DNA are not certain, so only TCRdb's listed CDR3 is given. The J gene is TRBJ1-2, the V gene TRBV20-1; the table's TRBD1 call for D was not verified on the DNA. Germline assignment: CDR1 DFQATT and CDR2 SNEGSKA (reference sequence). The CDR3 contains 24 residues when both ends are counted. The CDR3 spells CSAIGRSTDTQYFGPGTRLFGYTF.

Ten or more counts support this clonotype. CDR3 nucleotide sequence: TGCAGTGCTAGTTTGCTAAAGGTTGGAGATAATGGGCAGTATTTT. Translating gives CSASLLKVGDNGQYF. This chain links TRBV20-1 with TRBJ2-3; no definite D call. Germline CDR1 and CDR2: DFQATT and SNEGSKA (reference sequence). Trimming left V 3 bases short and J 11 bases short, with 24 bases between. This CDR3 is 15 amino acids long.

This clonotype was counted ten times or more. V usage is TRBV5-1 and J usage is TRBJ2-2; D unresolved. Trimming took off 0 bases at V and 3 bases at J, with 9 bases between the two ends. Germline-derived CDR1 and CDR2 are SGHRS and YFSETQ. CDR3 length equals 15 residues. CDR3 region: CASSLGYVDTGELFF. The DNA of the CDR3 is TGCGCCAGCAGCTTGGGGTACGTGGACACCGGGGAGCTGTTTTTT.

The V gene is TRBV10-3, the J gene TRBJ2-7, with TRBD1 matching 11 bases. From germline, CDR1 is ENHRY and CDR2 SYGVKD. CDR3 length equals 14 residues. Trimming cost V 2 bases and J 7 bases; bases outside gene matches: 4. The CDR3 sequence: CAISEGQGAGEQYF. The CDR3 DNA follows: TGTGCCATCAGTGAGGGACAGGGGGCGGGAGAGCAGTACTTC.

This clonotype was counted at least ten times. The rearrangement joins TRBV12-3 or TRBV12-4 to TRBJ1-1; D ambiguous. Trimming shortened V by 2 bases and J by 1 base, and 8 bases separated the two germline ends. CDR3 length: 14 residues. The CDR3: CASSLWAGNTEAFF. CDR3 DNA sequence: TGTGCCAGCAGTTTATGGGCAGGGAACACTGAAGCTTTCTTT.

By proportion, this clonotype is medium-sized. CDR3 nucleotides: TGCAGTGCTAGACCTGGGACAGCTTCTAACTATGGCTACACCTTC. Amino acids: CSARPGTASNYGYTF. The chain is built from TRBV20-1 and TRBJ1-2, with 7 positions matching TRBD1. The V and J ends lost 2 bases and 0 bases, in that order; junction bases with no gene match: 6. CDR3 length: 15 amino acids. Germline V gene sequence: CDR1 DFQATT, CDR2 SNEGSKA (reference sequence).

This clonotype has a count of ten or more. This chain connects TRBV20-1 to TRBJ2-7; possibly TRBD1 for D (6 bases). V was cut by 7 bases and J by 2 bases, with 12 bases left in between. The CDR3 contains 12 residues. Germline lookup yields CDR1 DFQATT and CDR2 SNEGSKA (reference sequence). CDR3 DNA sequence: TGCAGTGTGAGAGGGGGAACCTACGAGCAGTACTTC. Translation gives CSVRGGTYEQYF.

This clonotype qualifies as medium-sized (0.01 to 0.1%). For the CDR3, the DNA is TGTGCCAGCAGCGTGGGATACCAGGCCCACGAGCAGTACTTC. As protein: CASSVGYQAHEQYF. The rearrangement joins TRBV9 to TRBJ2-7; D is uncertain. Germline-derived CDR1 and CDR2 are SGDLS and YYNGEE. Trimming removed 2 bases at V and 5 bases at J, with 14 bases between. The length of the CDR3 is 14 residues.

This clonotype was detected ten times or more. The genes are TRBV5-1 and TRBJ1-2, with TRBD1 matching 9 bases. CDR3 length: 17 residues. V was clipped by 3 bases and J by 6 bases; unmatched bases: 15. Germline CDR1 and CDR2: SGHRS and YFSETQ. CDR3 in DNA: TGCGCCAGCAGCTCCGGGACAGGGAGCCTCAAGATCGATGGCTACACCTTC. Residues: CASSSGTGSLKIDGYTF.

This clonotype was found many times. V and J are TRBV2 and TRBJ2-5, with D perhaps matching TRBD1 (5 bases). The CDR3 is 13 amino acids. From germline, CDR1 is SNHLY and CDR2 FYNNEI. Trimming removed 5 bases from V and 5 bases from J, with 12 bases in between. In DNA, the CDR3 is TGTGCCAGCAGTATAGGGGATCCCGAGACCCAGTACTTC. Its protein product is CASSIGDPETQYF.

In DNA, the CDR3 is TGCGCCAGCGGGGGGTTGGGTCAGCCCCAGCATTTT. As protein: CASGGLGQPQHF. The chain couples TRBV10-2 to TRBJ1-5; TRBD1 is a possible D gene (5 bases). Deletions cut 8 bases from V and 6 bases from J, with 11 bases between. The CDR3 is 12 amino acids. Germline V gene lookup returns CDR1 WSHSY and CDR2 SAAADI.

This clonotype was picked up many times. CDR3 amino acids: CSARKRRTSDYGYTF. As DNA, the CDR3 is TGCAGTGCTAGGAAAAGACGGACGTCAGACTATGGCTACACCTTC. The chain carries TRBV20-1 and TRBJ1-2; D gene unclear. CDR3 length equals 15 residues. CDR1 is DFQATT and CDR2 is SNEGSKA in the germline V gene (reference sequence). The germline V and J ends were trimmed by 3 bases and 3 bases, with 17 bases remaining between them.

This clonotype was seen repeatedly, ten times or more. The V call is TRBV7-9, the J call TRBJ1-1; no definite D call. The CDR3 has 14 residues. The V gene's germline CDR1 is SEHNR and CDR2 FQNEAQ (reference sequence). Trimming removed 5 bases at V and 0 bases at J, with 10 bases between. Here the CDR3 reads CASSTEWLNTEAFF. The CDR3 coding sequence is TGTGCCAGCAGCACCGAGTGGTTGAACACTGAAGCTTTCTTT. Based on the CDR3 plus reference TRBV7-9 and TRBJ1-1, the full variable domain is DTGVSQNPRHKITKRGQNVTFRCDPISEHNRLYWYRQTLGQGPEFLTYFQNEAQLEKSRLLSDRFSAERPKGSFSTLEIQRTEQGDSAMYLCASSTEWLNTEAFFGQGTRLTVV.

A remark on this clonotype: A read error may explain this, as a much larger clone is one base away. This chain joins TRBV3-1 and TRBJ2-1; D possibly matches TRBD1 or TRBD2 (6 bases each). The germline V gene encodes CDR1 LGHDT and CDR2 YNNKEL (reference sequence). The CDR3 has 16 residues. The CDR3 DNA reads TGTGTCAGCAGCCAAGAATTTAAGGGGGGAGGCACTGAGCAGTTCTTC. This sequence encodes CVSSQEFKGGGTEQFF.

This clonotype was observed at least ten times. The chain uses TRBV20-1 and TRBJ2-7, with D uncertain. The germline V gene encodes CDR1 DFQATT and CDR2 SNEGSKA (reference sequence). Trimming cost V 8 bases and J 1 base, with 15 bases left between them. The CDR3 runs 13 residues. The CDR3 reads CSPKNVGSYEQYF. The CDR3 nucleotides are TGCAGTCCCAAAAATGTCGGATCCTACGAGCAGTACTTC.

This sequence joins TRBV11-2 and TRBJ2-4; 12 bases align to TRBD1. The CDR3 extends over 14 amino acids. Trimming removed 3 bases from V and 8 bases from J; junction bases left unmatched: 2. Germline CDR1 SGHAT, CDR2 FQNNGV. The CDR3 reads CASSLGTGGYIQYF. CDR3 DNA sequence: TGTGCCAGCAGCTTGGGGACAGGGGGCTACATTCAGTACTTC.

This clonotype has ten or more counts. This chain joins TRBV10-3 and TRBJ2-7, with D maybe TRBD1 (6 bases). The CDR3 extends over 11 amino acids. V gave up 6 bases and J gave up 5 bases, with 8 bases separating them. CDR1 is ENHRY, CDR2 SYGVKD, per germline. Here the CDR3 reads CAISQGNEQYF. The CDR3 coding sequence is TGTGCCATCAGCCAGGGGAACGAGCAGTACTTC.

The sample holds many counts of this clonotype. V and J are TRBV5-1 and TRBJ1-2; 9 bases agree with TRBD1. Germline V gene lookup returns CDR1 SGHRS and CDR2 YFSETQ. The CDR3 loop spans 14 amino acids. With 4 bases clipped from V and 8 bases from J, the junction kept 9 bases outside the gene matches. In nucleotides, the CDR3 is TGCGCCAGCAGCCGCAGACAGGGGGTTGACGGCTACACCTTC. Encoded protein: CASSRRQGVDGYTF. Full variable domain (outside the CDR3, taken from reference TRBV5-1 and TRBJ1-2): KAGVTQTPRYLIKTRGQQVTLSCSPISGHRSVSWYQQTPGQGLQFLFEYFSETQRNKGNFPGRFSGRQFSNSRSEMNVSTLELGDSALYLCASSRRQGVDGYTFGSGTRLTVV.

This clonotype has a count of ten or more. The CDR3 loop reads CASSVAGSPYNEQFF. CDR3 DNA sequence: TGTGCCAGCAGCGTAGCAGGGTCCCCCTACAATGAGCAGTTCTTC. The V call is TRBV9, the J call TRBJ2-1; weak D call: TRBD1 (5 bases). V was trimmed by 0 bases and J by 2 bases, leaving 9 bases between them. Germline CDR1 reads SGDLS; CDR2 reads YYNGEE. The CDR3 extends over 15 amino acids.